This T cell receptor (beta chain) was sequenced during a study of response to subunit inactivated influenza vaccine. This clonotype was picked up many times. What it binds is unknown. Each CDR3 protein gets one entry after TCRdb re-called the RT-PCR reads with MiXCR. In the table there are some 480,000 distinct CDR3 sequences, roughly 9.8% of which are singletons. General study points: Authors proposed each seasonal influenza vaccination draws in few new T cells.

Looked up from germline, CDR1 is SQVTM and CDR2 is ANQGSEA. Trimming cost V 4 bases and J 2 bases; bases outside gene matches: 7. This CDR3 has 17 residues. The chain couples TRBV29-1 to TRBJ2-1; 14 bases fit TRBD2. The specimen comprised PBMCs from blood, sampled about 40 days after vaccination. This TCR was sampled from a man aged 50 to 59 who received an inactivated influenza vaccine. Here the CDR3 reads CSVVETSGGVAYNEQFF. In DNA form, the CDR3 reads TGCAGCGTTGTGGAGACTAGCGGGGGGGTGGCCTACAATGAGCAGTTCTTC.